One sample yielded the 27 T cell receptor beta chains listed below, sequenced in a study of CD8 T cells in Susac syndrome. Random hexamers were used to reverse transcribe the RNA input (about 0.5 to 1 ug). TCRdb analysed the immunoSEQ multiplex PCR reads with MiXCR anew, one entry per CDR3 protein. The sample holds around 180,000 distinct CDR3 sequences; approximately 94% are singletons and the top ten take roughly 0.11%. The sequenced material came from CD4+ T cells from PBMCs. Receptors originate from a human donor with Susac syndrome.

V usage is TRBV20-1 and J usage is TRBJ2-7; tentative D call: TRBD1 (6 bases). V shed 6 bases and J shed 2 bases, with 11 bases lying between them. The length of the CDR3 is 12 residues. Germline V gives CDR1 DFQATT, CDR2 SNEGSKA (reference sequence). The CDR3 sequence: CSALRGAYEQYF. The CDR3 nucleotides are TGCAGTGCCCTCAGGGGAGCCTACGAGCAGTACTTC.

J is TRBJ2-1 and V is TRBV3-1; D unresolved. The ends were cut back, 4 bases at V and 0 bases at J, with 10 bases in the middle. Per germline, CDR1 LGHDT and CDR2 YNNKEL (reference sequence). This CDR3 spans 15 amino acids. The CDR3: CASSPTRSSYNEQFF. The CDR3 nucleotides read TGTGCCAGCAGCCCCACAAGGAGCTCCTACAATGAGCAGTTCTTC.

The chain is built from TRBV20-1 and TRBJ1-1; TRBD1 aligns across 8 bases. With 0 bases clipped from V and 9 bases from J, the junction kept 24 bases outside the gene matches. The CDR3 covers 19 residues. The V gene's germline CDR1 is DFQATT and CDR2 SNEGSKA (reference sequence). This CDR3 is CSARDSGLVTGGSLEKAFF. CDR3 bases: TGCAGTGCTAGAGATAGCGGTCTAGTTACAGGGGGGTCCCTCGAGAAAGCTTTCTTT.

This chain uses TRBV7-2 with TRBJ1-2, with 7 bases identical to TRBD1. Germline values: CDR1 SGHTA, CDR2 FQGNSA. V shed 4 bases and J 4 bases; nucleotides not matched to a gene: 9. The CDR3 consists of 15 residues. The CDR3 region has the DNA TGTGCCAGCAGCTCCAACAGGGGAAGCAGCTATGGCTACACCTTC. This sequence encodes CASSSNRGSSYGYTF.

The genes are TRBV2 and TRBJ1-5; the D is unclear. Between the trimmed V and J ends, which lost 0 bases and 6 bases, there was a span of 6 bases. The CDR3 consists of 13 residues. Germline V CDR1 and CDR2: SNHLY, FYNNEI. The DNA for the CDR3 is TGTGCCAGCAGTGAAGCGCGGGGTCAGCCCCAGCATTTT. This encodes CASSEARGQPQHF.

The gene calls are TRBV5-1 and TRBJ1-1; D uncertain. In germline, CDR1 is SGHRS, CDR2 YFSETQ. The V end lost 1 base, the J end lost 4 bases, and 8 bases lay between the germline ends. The CDR3 spans 13 residues. Here the CDR3 DNA reads TGCGCCAGCAGCTTGCAAGGGTTCACTGAAGCTTTCTTT. Its translation: CASSLQGFTEAFF.

The V call is TRBV20-1, the J call TRBJ1-2; the D gene is possibly TRBD1 (6 bases). The CDR3 loop spans 13 amino acids. Trimming shortened V by 5 bases and J by 6 bases, and 16 bases separated the two germline ends. Per germline, CDR1 DFQATT and CDR2 SNEGSKA (reference sequence). The CDR3 DNA sequence: TGCAGTGCTGTCCCGGGGGGGCTTCATGGCTACACCTTC. Encoded protein: CSAVPGGLHGYTF.

This chain's CDR3 is CASSLDRSGGYTF. The CDR3 DNA is TGTGCCAGCAGCTTAGACAGGTCGGGCGGCTACACCTTC. The chain links TRBV7-9 to TRBJ1-2, with a weak D call TRBD1 (5 bases). Germline V gene sequence: CDR1 SEHNR, CDR2 FQNEAQ (reference sequence). V lost 1 base and J lost 8, with 11 bases in between. The CDR3 totals 13 residues.

The V gene is TRBV15, the J gene TRBJ1-4; unclear D gene. CDR1 and CDR2 (germline): LNHNV, YYDKDF (reference sequence). CDR3 length: 13 residues. V was pared by 0 bases and J by 8 bases, with 7 bases between. CDR3 protein: CATSRDLREKLFF. The CDR3 DNA reads as TGTGCCACCAGCAGAGATCTCAGAGAAAAACTGTTTTTT.

This chain joins TRBV18 and TRBJ1-1, with 10 bases fitting TRBD1. The length of the CDR3 is 15 residues. Germline CDR1 reads KGHSH; CDR2 reads LQKENI. After removal of 5 bases from V and 0 bases from J, the junction contained 3 bases not matched to a gene. CDR3 region: CASSKGQGLNTEAFF. In DNA, the CDR3 is TGTGCCAGCTCAAAGGGACAGGGGTTGAACACTGAAGCTTTCTTT.

The chain joins TRBV6-2 or TRBV6-3 to TRBJ1-2, with D perhaps matching TRBD1 (6 bases). Trimming left V 11 bases short and J 14 bases short, with 21 bases between. Germline assignment: CDR1 MNHEY and CDR2 SVGEGT. The CDR3 runs to 11 residues. The CDR3 DNA reads TGTGCCGCAAGACAGGCGATACCCTTTACCTTC. This codes for CAARQAIPFTF.

The chain links TRBV14 to TRBJ2-7; D is unclear. The V gene's germline CDR1 is SGHDN and CDR2 FVKESK. The CDR3 is 11 amino acids. Trimming took off 1 base at V and 9 bases at J, with 7 bases between the two ends. The CDR3 loop reads CASSQGVSQYF. CDR3 DNA sequence: TGTGCCAGCAGCCAAGGGGTCTCGCAGTACTTC.

This clonotype showed up just once. The DNA for the CDR3 is TGTGCCAGCAGCTTGGATTTTAACTGGAATCAGCCCCAGCATTTT. This translates into CASSLDFNWNQPQHF. This chain uses TRBV5-5 with TRBJ1-5, with no clear D. V lost 0 bases to trimming and J lost 4 bases, with 11 bases between them. Germline lookup yields CDR1 SGHKS and CDR2 YYEKEE (reference sequence). This CDR3 is built from 15 residues.

The chain uses TRBV24-1 and TRBJ2-3, with D uncertain. The V and J ends lost 12 bases and 4 bases respectively, with 7 bases between them. Germline CDR1 reads KGHDR; CDR2 reads SFDVKD. CDR3 length: 10 amino acids. CDR3: CAAVPDTQYF. The CDR3 DNA sequence: TGTGCCGCCGTACCAGATACGCAGTATTTT.

The chain has TRBV7-9 and TRBJ1-1; a possible D gene is TRBD1 (6 bases). CDR3 length equals 13 residues. Germline CDR1 reads SEHNR; CDR2 reads FQNEAQ (reference sequence). The CDR3 is CLLQRQETTEAFF. CDR3 DNA sequence: TGTCTCCTCCAGAGACAGGAGACCACTGAAGCTTTCTTT.

The genes are TRBV4-1 and TRBJ2-3; D possibly uses TRBD1 or TRBD2 (5 bases each). Germline CDR1 and CDR2: MGHRA and YSYEKL. The CDR3 totals 17 residues. V gave up 0 bases and J gave up 7 bases, with 20 bases separating them. The DNA for the CDR3 is TGCGCCAGCAGCCAAGAGGACAACTACGGGGACGTGAATACGCAGTATTTT. Residues: CASSQEDNYGDVNTQYF.

This clonotype was detected once. V usage is TRBV30 and J usage is TRBJ2-5; 12 bases map to TRBD2. Germline CDR1 and CDR2: GTSNPN and SVGIG (reference sequence). V lost 3 bases, J lost 7 bases, and 3 bases stayed unmatched. CDR3 length: 13 amino acids. The CDR3, as DNA: TGTGCCTGGAGGGCTAGCGGGGGGGGGACCCAGTACTTC. Translation: CAWRASGGGTQYF. Using reference TRBV30 and TRBJ2-5 for the parts outside the CDR3, the full variable domain is SQTIHQWPATLVQPVGSPLSLECTVEGTSNPNLYWYRQAAGRGLQLLFYSVGIGQISSEVPQNLSASRPQDRQFILSSKKLLLSDSGFYLCAWRASGGGTQYFGPGTRLLVL.

The chain joins TRBV30 to TRBJ2-7, with TRBD1 matching over 9 bases. The trim removed 0 bases at V and 1 base at J, leaving 4 bases unmatched. The germline CDR1 and CDR2 sequences are GTSNPN and SVGIG (reference sequence). This CDR3 region has 15 residues. CDR3 DNA sequence: TGTGCCTGGAGTGTACACAGGGGGCTTTCCTACGAGCAGTACTTC. Its translation: CAWSVHRGLSYEQYF.

V and J are TRBV5-1 and TRBJ2-7; D possibly uses TRBD1 or TRBD2 (5 bases each). The CDR3 covers 14 residues. V was cut by 1 base and J by 2 bases, with 10 bases left in between. The germline V gene has CDR1 SGHRS and CDR2 YFSETQ. The CDR3 DNA is TGCGCCAGCAGCTTGTTGCAGGGACCCTACGAGCAGTACTTC. This gives the protein CASSLLQGPYEQYF.

The rearrangement joins TRBV5-1 to TRBJ1-1; unclear D gene. Germline assignment: CDR1 SGHRS and CDR2 YFSETQ. This CDR3 region has 14 residues. V lost 0 bases, J lost 4 bases, and 10 bases lay in between. CDR3 region: CASSLAGRSTEAFF. DNA of the CDR3: TGCGCCAGCAGCTTGGCGGGTCGGAGCACTGAAGCTTTCTTT.

Turning to this clonotype: The DNA is omitted, as the CDR3 cannot be located on it reliably, and the CDR3 follows TCRdb's listing. The chain combines TRBV12-3 or TRBV12-4 with TRBJ1-1; the table's D call, TRBD1, was not checked against the DNA. Inclusive of both ends, the CDR3 amounts to 11 amino acids. The CDR3 is CASSWGRGTFF.

The chain links TRBV6-2 or TRBV6-3 to TRBJ1-2, with D maybe TRBD1 (5 bases). Trimming took off 7 bases at V and 4 bases at J, with 13 bases between the two ends. This CDR3 spans 13 amino acids. The V gene's germline CDR1 is MNHEY and CDR2 SVGEGT. The CDR3 region has the DNA TGTGCCAGCACCAGCAGGACACCCTATGGCTACACCTTC. It translates to CASTSRTPYGYTF.

The chain is built from TRBV19 and TRBJ1-2; D gene ambiguous. The CDR3 covers 13 residues. CDR1 and CDR2 (germline): LNHDA, SQIVND (reference sequence). V lost 6 bases and J 4 bases, leaving 12 bases between the germline ends. CDR3 sequence: CASSPSGVYGYTF. The DNA for the CDR3 is TGTGCCAGTAGCCCCTCCGGGGTCTATGGCTACACCTTC.

This rearrangement joins TRBV7-9 to TRBJ2-2; D not certain. This CDR3 has 13 residues. V was cut by 1 base and J by 4 bases, with 4 bases left in between. Germline assignment: CDR1 SEHNR and CDR2 FQNEAQ (reference sequence). The CDR3 here is CASSLGGTGELFF. The CDR3 DNA reads TGTGCCAGCAGCTTAGGTGGCACCGGGGAGCTGTTTTTT.

The chain employs TRBV5-1 and TRBJ2-7; 11 bases match TRBD1. CDR1 and CDR2 from the germline V gene are SGHRS and YFSETQ. V shed 5 bases, J shed 2 bases, and the junction held 6 bases outside the gene matches. This CDR3 is built from 15 residues. This CDR3 is CASRDGTGGTYEQYF. The CDR3 region has the DNA TGCGCCAGCAGAGACGGGACAGGGGGAACCTACGAGCAGTACTTC.

J is TRBJ2-1 and V is TRBV3-1; D is perhaps TRBD1 or TRBD2 (5 bases each). With 6 bases removed from V and 7 bases from J, the gap between germline ends came to 10 bases. The CDR3 extends over 12 amino acids. Germline-derived CDR1 and CDR2 are LGHDT and YNNKEL (reference sequence). In DNA form, the CDR3 reads TGTGCCAGCAGGAGGGGAAGGAATGAGCAGTTCTTC. This codes for CASRRGRNEQFF.

This clonotype was recorded only once. The CDR3 DNA reads as TGTGCCAGCAGCCATGGGTGGAACGAGCAGTACTTC. Its translation is CASSHGWNEQYF. The chain is built from TRBV14 and TRBJ2-7; D is unresolved. Trimming left V 3 bases short and J 5 bases short, with 8 bases between. CDR3 length: 12 amino acids. Germline V CDR1 and CDR2: SGHDN, FVKESK.